The TCR beta chain under discussion was sequenced for a study of T cells in women clearing cervical HPV infection (dated by TCRdb to the late 2010s). Broadly, across the study: The cases were 25 to 30 women with histologically confirmed HPV16-related CIN3 or worse, and 2 of those women had invasive cancers. Cases and controls were matched on year of sample collection and on age within five years. The approximately 26 controls were women who cleared a single incident HPV16 infection within 12 months without developing precancer or cancer. For cases, a median interval of approximately 140 days, with an interquartile range of about 90 to 210 days, was observed between lesion detection and blood sampling. Blood from cases was drawn at the visit where the lesion was first identified, while blood from controls was drawn once the infection was no longer detected. Cases had a median age of approximately 35 years compared with 38 to 40 for controls, and baseline characteristics showed no significant differences between the groups. The parent cohort enrolled roughly 9,400 women aged 18 or older in Guanacaste, Costa Rica, in about 1993 to 1994 and followed the women for seven years. As quality controls, five blinded duplicates were added to each group, bringing the total to about 60 samples made up of 50 participants and about ten replicates. This exploratory proof-of-principle case-control study, nested within the Guanacaste HPV Natural History Study in Costa Rica, compared TCR repertoires among women with different cervical HPV16 outcomes. HLA typing was available for only a few women, so HLA type could not be excluded as a confounder.

For this clone: There is no known antigen for this receptor. Read coverage stops 3 residues before the CDR3 terminus; the germline J gene supplies the remainder.

TCR beta CDR3 regions were amplified by multiplex PCR using the immunoSEQ assay from an average of around 1,200 ng genomic DNA per sample. Primer bias was corrected in the assay by using a complete synthetic TCR repertoire to establish an amplification baseline. The amplicons were sequenced on the Illumina platform. Per the authors' processing: Sequence errors were corrected by clustering with frequency ratios and a modified nearest-neighbor algorithm, and the sequences were then analyzed in the immunoSEQ Analyzer using IMGT gene definitions. TCR richness and evenness were averaged over 20 rarefaction repeats at each rarefaction depth, excluding samples with fewer sequences than the depth. Relative abundances of V, D and J genes were compared between groups using Wilcoxon rank sum tests, with FDR correction applied. Blinded duplicates gave an intraclass correlation of around 96% for TCR richness and an average of about 76% across roughly 69 gene segments. The table comes from immuneACCESS by way of TCRdb, which keeps in-frame sequences with V and J called. Part of the clones is missing from these tables; in studies checked, under half for an unresolved V gene and the rest for unknown reasons. V, J and clone size are taken as reported in that table, and D and trimming were inferred from the DNA itself. The sample's records list around 39,000 clones. 3.5% to 4.5% of the sample rests with the top ten.

The study at large found these results: Lower TRBV6-7 relative abundance was observed in cases than in controls (approximately 0.1% versus 0.16%; Bonferroni P = 0.0008). CIN3+ cases had significantly higher TCR repertoire richness than controls across sequencing depths, but evenness did not differ between the groups. Cases were distinguished from controls with an estimated AUC of approximately 0.8 by random forest classifiers combining richness and V gene abundances. T-cell numbers per sample were unknown, so richness differences could reflect varying T-cell content rather than repertoire biology. The cross-sectional design could not show whether associations preceded infection or resulted from it; effector/memory subsets and HPV-specific T cells were not isolated.

Every participant had a single incident cervical HPV16 infection, and women with prevalent HPV16 infections were excluded. Cervical HPV DNA was detected by MY09/MY11 PCR and genotyped by dot-blot hybridization. Roughly 15 mL of heparinized blood were centrifuged, and the buffy coat was aliquoted, frozen at -30°C, then stored at -80°C. Genomic DNA was extracted from buffy coat specimens using QIAGEN kits. The CDR1 and CDR2 encoded by the germline V gene are SGHDT and YYEEEE. There are 13 amino acids in the CDR3, from cysteine to phenylalanine inclusive. Shown are 30 bases from within the CDR3, in frame from base 1.

This sequence uses TRBV5-6 and TRBJ1-2; TRBD1 is perhaps the D gene, given 5 matching bases. Sequencing was done on a sample of blood buffy coat. This clonotype was obtained from a woman aged 18 to 75 with a cervical HPV16 infection that either progressed to CIN3+ or cleared (not recorded which). CDR3 reads: CASSLVGEGGYTF. CDR3 DNA, as far as it was read: TGTGCCAGCAGCTTGGTAGGGGAAGGGGGC.